Shown below are 27 T cell receptor beta chains from a single sample sequenced in a study of molecular identifiers for immune sequencing clone quantification. MiXCR, run by TCRdb on the PCR reads, gives a single entry per CDR3 protein. The repertoire has over 300,000 distinct CDR3 sequences, roughly a quarter of them found once; the top ten carry 0.65% to 0.95%. The sequencing sample was made of naive CD8+ T cells from blood, with Jurkat cell RNA spiked in. As to subset: FACS-sorted CD8+CD4-CCR7+CD45RA+ naive T cells. These receptors were collected from a human donor in good health. Some libraries in this study had Jurkat cell RNA spiked in.

This chain uses TRBV27 with TRBJ1-4; TRBD1 matches 9 bases. This CDR3 region has 15 residues. The germline CDR1 and CDR2 sequences are MNHEY and SMNVEV (reference sequence). Trimming cost V 6 bases and J 5 bases; bases outside gene matches: 7. CDR3 region: CASRTSGTGNEKLFF. The CDR3 bases are TGTGCCAGCAGGACTTCCGGGACAGGGAATGAAAAACTGTTTTTT.

This clonotype was seen many times. The gene calls are TRBV28 and TRBJ2-7; 9 bases line up with TRBD1. Germline lookup yields CDR1 MDHEN and CDR2 SYDVKM. The CDR3 has 14 residues. V was clipped by 5 bases and J by 4 bases; unmatched bases: 6. Here the CDR3 DNA reads TGTGCCAGCAGTCCCACAGGGGGCATTTACGAGCAGTACTTC. Protein sequence: CASSPTGGIYEQYF.

The CDR3 sequence is CASSPGLAGGRNEQFF. The CDR3 DNA sequence: TGTGCCAGCAGCCCGGGACTAGCGGGAGGGAGGAATGAGCAGTTCTTC. The V and J genes are TRBV3-1 and TRBJ2-1; TRBD2 matches at 16 bases. The CDR3 loop spans 16 amino acids. CDR1 is LGHDT and CDR2 is YNNKEL in the germline V gene (reference sequence). V lost 4 bases, J lost 7 bases, and 4 bases stayed unmatched.

The chain employs TRBV7-6 and TRBJ2-3; D not resolved. Germline CDR1 is SGHVS and CDR2 is FNYEAQ. The CDR3 spans 17 residues. V dropped 5 bases and J dropped 1 base, with 19 bases sitting between them. The CDR3 DNA sequence: TGTGCCAGCAGCATAAGAGCCCGCGACTTACGCACAGATACGCAGTATTTT. It codes for CASSIRARDLRTDTQYF. The whole variable domain, remainder taken from reference TRBV7-6 and TRBJ2-3, is GAGVSQSPRYKVTKRGQDVALRCDPISGHVSLYWYRQALGQGPEFLTYFNYEAQQDKSGLPNDRFSAERPEGSISTLTIQRTEQRDSAMYRCASSIRARDLRTDTQYFGPGTRLTVL.

V is TRBV27 and J is TRBJ1-2; D remains ambiguous. The ends were cut back, 4 bases at V and 3 bases at J, with 9 bases in the middle. Germline V gives CDR1 MNHEY, CDR2 SMNVEV (reference sequence). This CDR3 region has 13 residues. In nucleotides, the CDR3 is TGTGCCAGCAGTTGGGCAGTCGACTATGGCTACACCTTC. Amino acids: CASSWAVDYGYTF.

This clonotype was recorded a few times. J is TRBJ2-7 and V is TRBV7-9, with D perhaps assigned TRBD1 or TRBD2 (5 bases each). The V end was cut by 4 bases, the J end by 4 bases, with 14 bases between. Germline V gene data show CDR1 as SEHNR and CDR2 as FQNEAQ (reference sequence). The CDR3 is 14 residues long. Here the CDR3 reads CASSYGGRLYEQYF. CDR3 nucleotide sequence: TGTGCCAGCAGCTATGGGGGTCGGTTGTACGAGCAGTACTTC.

In its sample, this clonotype was seen many times. This chain joins TRBV6-5 and TRBJ1-4; D may be TRBD1 (5 bases). The germline V gene has CDR1 MNHEY and CDR2 SVGAGI. The CDR3 sequence is 14 residues long. V was clipped by 4 bases and J by 0 bases, with 6 bases between them. The CDR3 nucleotides are TGTGCCAGCAGTTCGGGGGCAACTAATGAAAAACTGTTTTTT. Translated: CASSSGATNEKLFF.

This clonotype was observed once. This chain joins TRBV27 and TRBJ1-6; no clear D gene. The CDR3 loop spans 14 amino acids. Between the trimmed V and J ends, which lost 8 bases and 5 bases, there was a span of 13 bases. The germline V gene encodes CDR1 MNHEY and CDR2 SMNVEV (reference sequence). In nucleotides, the CDR3 is TGTGCCAGCTGCGATTCGCCCCATAATTCACCCCTCCACTTT. It is translated as CASCDSPHNSPLHF.

The V gene is TRBV2, the J gene TRBJ2-7; D possibly corresponds to TRBD2 (5 bases). The CDR3 has 12 residues. V was pared by 11 bases and J by 3 bases, with 14 bases between. Germline V CDR1 and CDR2: SNHLY, FYNNEI. CDR3 nucleotides: TGTGCCGGAGGACTGACCTTCTACGAGCAGTACTTC. The encoded protein is CAGGLTFYEQYF.

This chain joins TRBV28 and TRBJ2-1, with a possible D match to TRBD2 (5 bases). Germline V lookup: CDR1 MDHEN, CDR2 SYDVKM. The CDR3 spans 17 residues. V was trimmed by 3 bases and J by 0 bases, leaving 15 bases between them. The CDR3 nucleotides read TGTGCCAGCAGTTTGCCAAGCGGTTCCAGCTCCTACAATGAGCAGTTCTTC. Its translation: CASSLPSGSSSYNEQFF.

V is TRBV4-3 and J is TRBJ1-1; D uncertain. Germline CDR1 reads LGHNA; CDR2 reads YSLEER. CDR3 length: 12 residues. The V and J ends lost 2 bases and 13 bases respectively, with 14 bases between them. The DNA for the CDR3 is TGCGCCAGCAGCCAATACCGGGCCCGGCTTTTCTTT. Protein: CASSQYRARLFF.

This clonotype came up a few times. This chain joins TRBV30 and TRBJ2-5; D not certain. Trimming removed 2 bases at V and 4 bases at J, with 14 bases between. This CDR3 spans 14 amino acids. CDR1 and CDR2 (germline): GTSNPN, SVGIG (reference sequence). CDR3 DNA sequence: TGTGCCTGGAGTATCGCACCGGCCGGAGAGACCCAGTACTTC. This translates into CAWSIAPAGETQYF.

This clonotype was seen many times. V and J are TRBV25-1 and TRBJ1-1; the match to TRBD1 covers 9 bases. V lost 5 bases and J lost 11; bases outside the gene matches: 9. Germline V gene sequence: CDR1 MGHDK, CDR2 SYGVNS. The CDR3 extends over 13 amino acids. In DNA, the CDR3 is TGTGCCAGCAGTTACAGGGGGCCGGTTTGGGCTTTCTTT. Translation gives CASSYRGPVWAFF.

The rearrangement joins TRBV6-5 to TRBJ2-7; 7 nucleotides agree with TRBD1. V trimming: 0 bases; J trimming: 0 bases; junction bases outside the gene matches: 5. The CDR3 runs to 16 residues. Germline assignment: CDR1 MNHEY and CDR2 SVGAGI. Here the CDR3 DNA reads TGTGCCAGCAGTTACTCGACAGGGTTCAACTCCTACGAGCAGTACTTC. This sequence encodes CASSYSTGFNSYEQYF.

Worth noting for this clonotype: No conserved phenylalanine or tryptophan is present at the end of the CDR3, so a read error is the likely explanation. This sequence joins TRBV11-2 and TRBJ2-3; 10 bases are a match to TRBD2. Germline CDR1 and CDR2: SGHAT and FQNNGV. The CDR3 runs to 15 residues. Germline trimming cut 5 bases from V and 2 bases from J; bases unmatched to any gene: 4. CDR3 coding DNA: TGTGCCAGCAGCGGAACTAGCGGGACCACAGATACGCAGTATATT. This gives the protein CASSGTSGTTDTQYI.

Many counts were recorded for this clonotype. The rearrangement joins TRBV12-3 or TRBV12-4 to TRBJ1-5; 9 bases line up with TRBD1. The ends lost 5 bases at V and 2 bases at J; junction bases unmatched: 7. The CDR3 extends over 16 amino acids. The CDR3 bases are TGTGCCAGCAGTACCCGGGACAGGGCCCGCAATCAGCCCCAGCATTTT. It is translated as CASSTRDRARNQPQHF.

This clonotype showed up many times. The chain is built from TRBV29-1 and TRBJ2-3; 7 bases are a match to TRBD1. The CDR3 spans 13 residues. The V gene end was trimmed by 7 bases and the J gene end by 2 bases; junction bases not matched to a gene: 6. CDR1 and CDR2 (germline): SQVTM, ANQGSEA. CDR3 protein: CSAGDRLTDTQYF. The CDR3 DNA reads TGCAGCGCTGGGGACAGACTCACAGATACGCAGTATTTT.

The V gene is TRBV5-6, the J gene TRBJ2-5, with 8 bases lining up with TRBD1. The length of the CDR3 is 16 residues. J gave up 0 bases and V 0 bases, and 4 bases lay outside the gene matches. The germline gives CDR1 SGHDT, CDR2 YYEEEE. CDR3 DNA: TGTGCCAGCAGCTTGGAGACAGGGGCCTACCAAGAGACCCAGTACTTC. Its protein is CASSLETGAYQETQYF.

This clonotype appeared a few times. The chain has TRBV9 and TRBJ1-3, with TRBD1 identical over 8 bases. Germline V gives CDR1 SGDLS, CDR2 YYNGEE. This CDR3 region has 15 residues. J lost 7 bases, V lost 4 bases, and 10 bases had no gene match. CDR3 region: CASSPTGTGFNTIYF. CDR3 coding DNA: TGTGCCAGCAGCCCCACCGGGACAGGTTTCAACACCATATATTTT.

This clonotype was counted many times. The CDR3 DNA reads TGTGCCAGCTCACTACAAGGGGGCCGGACAGATACGCAGTATTTT. It is translated as CASSLQGGRTDTQYF. This chain uses TRBV18 with TRBJ2-3; 7 nucleotides agree with TRBD1. Germline V CDR1 and CDR2: KGHSH, LQKENI. Trimming at V came to 4 bases and at J to 3 bases, leaving 7 bases not matched to a gene. The CDR3 extends over 15 amino acids. Filled out from reference TRBV18 and TRBJ2-3, the complete variable domain reads NAGVMQNPRHLVRRRGQEARLRCSPMKGHSHVYWYRQLPEEGLKFMVYLQKENIIDESGMPKERFSAEFPKEGPSILRIQQVVRGDSAAYFCASSLQGGRTDTQYFGPGTRLTVL.

The chain uses TRBV27 and TRBJ2-1, with D maybe TRBD1 (5 bases). The germline V gene encodes CDR1 MNHEY and CDR2 SMNVEV (reference sequence). The germline V and J ends were trimmed by 1 base and 6 bases, with 7 bases remaining between them. The length of the CDR3 is 13 residues. CDR3 nucleotides: TGTGCCAGCAGTTTATGGGGCCCCAATGAGCAGTTCTTC. Protein sequence: CASSLWGPNEQFF.

This clonotype was observed a handful of times. V gene TRBV12-3 or TRBV12-4 combines with J gene TRBJ2-7, with TRBD2 as a possible D gene (6 bases). The germline V and J ends were trimmed by 4 bases and 3 bases, with 10 bases remaining between them. This CDR3 has 13 residues. CDR3 sequence reads: CASSSVEGYEQYF. Written as DNA, the CDR3 is TGTGCCAGCAGTTCGGTGGAGGGCTACGAGCAGTACTTC.

In regard to this clonotype: Just one base apart from a much larger clone, this may be a read error. The chain employs TRBV7-2 and TRBJ2-3, with 9 nucleotides matching TRBD2. Germline lookup yields CDR1 SGHTA and CDR2 FQGNSA. The length of the CDR3 is 15 residues. J lost 5 bases, V lost 4 bases, and 7 bases had no gene match. For the CDR3, the DNA is TGTGCCAGCAGCTCTGGCGGGGGGGCCTTAGATACGCAGTATTTT. Protein sequence: CASSSGGGALDTQYF. The variable domain in full, with the rest retrieved from reference TRBV7-2 and TRBJ2-3, is GAGVSQSPSNKVTEKGKDVELRCDPISGHTALYWYRQSLGQGLEFLIYFQGNSAPDKSGLPSDRFSAERTGGSVSTLTIQRTQQEDSAVYLCASSSGGGALDTQYFGPGTRLTVL.

As to this clonotype: A much more abundant neighbour one base away suggests this may be a read error. This chain connects TRBV2 to TRBJ2-6; D is ambiguous. The CDR3 is made up of 15 amino acids. In germline, CDR1 is SNHLY, CDR2 FYNNEI. In DNA form, the CDR3 reads TGTGCCAGCAGTGAAGCGCCCTCTTGGGCCAACGTCCTGACTTTC. Amino acids: CASSEAPSWANVLTF.

This clonotype appeared a few times. The chain couples TRBV30 to TRBJ1-1; TRBD1 might be the D (5 bases). The ends were cut back, 5 bases at V and 2 bases at J, with 9 bases in the middle. Germline values: CDR1 GTSNPN, CDR2 SVGIG (reference sequence). The CDR3 runs to 12 residues. In DNA, the CDR3 is TGTGCCTGGGGACACTCAAACACTGAAGCTTTCTTT. Amino acids: CAWGHSNTEAFF. Full variable domain (outside the CDR3, taken from reference TRBV30 and TRBJ1-1): SQTIHQWPATLVQPVGSPLSLECTVEGTSNPNLYWYRQAAGRGLQLLFYSVGIGQISSEVPQNLSASRPQDRQFILSSKKLLLSDSGFYLCAWGHSNTEAFFGQGTRLTVV.

This clonotype was recorded many times. The CDR3 loop is CARPKGGPSYEQYF. CDR3 nucleotides: TGCGCCAGGCCTAAAGGTGGGCCGTCCTACGAGCAGTACTTC. V is TRBV5-1 and J is TRBJ2-7, with D uncertain. There are 14 residues in the CDR3. Germline values: CDR1 SGHRS, CDR2 YFSETQ. The V gene lost 8 bases and the J gene lost 1 base, with 16 bases spanning the gap.

The sample holds a few counts of this clonotype. The chain has TRBV7-9 and TRBJ1-1; no clear D gene. The germline V gene has CDR1 SEHNR and CDR2 FQNEAQ (reference sequence). The CDR3 covers 12 residues. CDR3 in amino acids: CALREMNTEAFF. CDR3 DNA: TGTGCTCTTCGGGAGATGAACACTGAAGCTTTCTTT.